This TCR beta chain is from a study of PD-1 blockade in classical Hodgkin lymphoma. Produced via immunoSEQ multiplex PCR; TCRdb's table is partial and in-frame only. Of roughly 25,000 clones listed, roughly four fifths were seen once; the top ten hold 11%. This CDR3 comprises 15 residues. Germline loops: CDR1 MNHEY, CDR2 SMNVEV (reference sequence). V was pared by 0 bases and J by 0 bases, with 8 bases between. Each of the patients experienced relapse following autologous stem cell transplantation, and their brentuximab vedotin exposure differed. The chain carries TRBV27 and TRBJ1-1; D possibly corresponds to TRBD1 (5 bases). The material was peripheral blood mononuclear cells (PBMCs), obtained before the second cycle of nivolumab. The sequence was obtained from a human donor with classical Hodgkin lymphoma. The CDR3 loop is CASSLSRTMNTEAFF. As DNA, the CDR3 is TGTGCCAGCAGTTTATCGAGGACAATGAACACTGAAGCTTTCTTT.